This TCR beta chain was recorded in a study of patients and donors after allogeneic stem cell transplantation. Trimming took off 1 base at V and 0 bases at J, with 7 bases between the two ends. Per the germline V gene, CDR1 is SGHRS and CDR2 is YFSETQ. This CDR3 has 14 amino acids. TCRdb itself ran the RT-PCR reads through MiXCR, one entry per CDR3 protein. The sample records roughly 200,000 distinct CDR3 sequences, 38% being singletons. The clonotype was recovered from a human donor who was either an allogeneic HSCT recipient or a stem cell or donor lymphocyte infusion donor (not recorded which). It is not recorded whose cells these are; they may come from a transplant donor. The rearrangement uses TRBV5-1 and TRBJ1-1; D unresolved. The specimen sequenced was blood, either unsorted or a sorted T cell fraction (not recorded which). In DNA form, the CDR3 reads TGCGCCAGCAGCTTGCCCAAACTGAACACTGAAGCTTTCTTT. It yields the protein CASSLPKLNTEAFF.